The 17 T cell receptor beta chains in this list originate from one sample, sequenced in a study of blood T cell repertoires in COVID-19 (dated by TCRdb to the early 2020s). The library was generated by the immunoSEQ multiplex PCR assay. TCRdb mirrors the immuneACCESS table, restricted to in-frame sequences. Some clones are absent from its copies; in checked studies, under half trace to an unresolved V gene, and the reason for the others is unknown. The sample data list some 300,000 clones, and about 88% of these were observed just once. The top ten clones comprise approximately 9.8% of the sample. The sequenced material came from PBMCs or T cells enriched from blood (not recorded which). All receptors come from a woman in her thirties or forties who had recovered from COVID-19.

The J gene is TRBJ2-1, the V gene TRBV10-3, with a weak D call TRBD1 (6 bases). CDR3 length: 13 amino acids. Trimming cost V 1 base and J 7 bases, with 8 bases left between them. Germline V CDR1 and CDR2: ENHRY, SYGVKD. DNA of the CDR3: TGTGCCATCAGTGAGTTCAGGGGAAATGAGCAGTTCTTC. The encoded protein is CAISEFRGNEQFF.

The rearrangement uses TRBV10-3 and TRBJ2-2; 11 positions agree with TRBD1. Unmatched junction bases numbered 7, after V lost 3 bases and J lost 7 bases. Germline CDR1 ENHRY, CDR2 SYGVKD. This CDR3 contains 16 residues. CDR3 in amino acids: CAISDRTGGAGGELFF. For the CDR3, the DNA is TGTGCCATCAGTGATCGGACAGGGGGCGCTGGCGGGGAGCTGTTTTTT.

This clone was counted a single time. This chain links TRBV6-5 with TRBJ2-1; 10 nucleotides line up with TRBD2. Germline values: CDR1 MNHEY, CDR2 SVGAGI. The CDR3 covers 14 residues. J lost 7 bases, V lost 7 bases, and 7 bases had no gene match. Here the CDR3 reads CASTYGGLANEQFF. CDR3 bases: TGTGCCAGCACCTACGGGGGACTAGCGAATGAGCAGTTCTTC.

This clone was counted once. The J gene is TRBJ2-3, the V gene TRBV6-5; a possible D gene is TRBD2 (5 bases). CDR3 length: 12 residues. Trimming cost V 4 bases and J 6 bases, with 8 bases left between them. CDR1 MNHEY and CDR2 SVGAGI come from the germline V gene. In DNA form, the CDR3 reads TGTGCCAGCAGTTCCGGAGGCGATACGCAGTATTTT. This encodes CASSSGGDTQYF.

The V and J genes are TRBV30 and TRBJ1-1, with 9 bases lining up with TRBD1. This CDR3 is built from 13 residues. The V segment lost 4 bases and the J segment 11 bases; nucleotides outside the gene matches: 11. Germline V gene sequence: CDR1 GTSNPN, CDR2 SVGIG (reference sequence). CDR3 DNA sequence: TGTGCCTGGAACTCCGGGACAGGGACTTTGGCTTTCTTT. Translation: CAWNSGTGTLAFF.

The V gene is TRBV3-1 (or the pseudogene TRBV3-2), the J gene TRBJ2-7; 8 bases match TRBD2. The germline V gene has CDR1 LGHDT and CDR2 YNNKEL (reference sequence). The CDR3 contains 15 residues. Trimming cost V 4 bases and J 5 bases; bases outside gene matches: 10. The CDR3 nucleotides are TGTGCCAGCAGCCCCGGAGCTCGGGGGGGGAACGAGCAGTACTTC. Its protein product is CASSPGARGGNEQYF.

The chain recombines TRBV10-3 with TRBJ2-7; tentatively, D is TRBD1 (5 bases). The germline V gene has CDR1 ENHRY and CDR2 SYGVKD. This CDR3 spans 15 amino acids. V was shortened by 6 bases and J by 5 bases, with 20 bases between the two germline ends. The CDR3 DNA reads TGTGCCATCAGCAAGACAGTCAGTTCGGCCGACGAGCAGTACTTC. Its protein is CAISKTVSSADEQYF.

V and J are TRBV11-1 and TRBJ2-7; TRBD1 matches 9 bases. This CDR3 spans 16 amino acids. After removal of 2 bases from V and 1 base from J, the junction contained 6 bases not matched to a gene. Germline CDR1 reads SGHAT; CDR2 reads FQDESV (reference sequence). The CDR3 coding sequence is TGTGCCAGCAGCTTAAGGCCCGGGACAGGGTCCTACGAGCAGTACTTC. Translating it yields CASSLRPGTGSYEQYF. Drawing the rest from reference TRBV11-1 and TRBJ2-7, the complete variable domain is EAEVAQSPRYKITEKSQAVAFWCDPISGHATLYWYRQILGQGPELLVQFQDESVVDDSQLPKDRFSAERLKGVDSTLKIQPAELGDSAMYLCASSLRPGTGSYEQYFGPGTRLTVT.

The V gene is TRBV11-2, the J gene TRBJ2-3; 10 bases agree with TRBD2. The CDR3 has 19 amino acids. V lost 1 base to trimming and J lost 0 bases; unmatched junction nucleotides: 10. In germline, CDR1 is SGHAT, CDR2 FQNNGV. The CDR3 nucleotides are TGTGCCAGCAGCTTAGTGGTACTAGCGGGGCCCTCTAGCACAGATACGCAGTATTTT. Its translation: CASSLVVLAGPSSTDTQYF.

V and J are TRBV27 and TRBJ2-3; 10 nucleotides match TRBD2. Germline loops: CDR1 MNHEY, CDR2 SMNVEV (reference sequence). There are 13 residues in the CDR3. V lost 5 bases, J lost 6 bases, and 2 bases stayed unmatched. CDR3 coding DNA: TGTGCCAGCAGTGGACTAGCGGACGATACGCAGTATTTT. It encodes CASSGLADDTQYF.

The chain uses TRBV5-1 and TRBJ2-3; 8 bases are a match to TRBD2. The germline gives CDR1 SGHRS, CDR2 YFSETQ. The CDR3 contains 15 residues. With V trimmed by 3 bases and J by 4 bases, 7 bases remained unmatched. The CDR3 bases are TGCGCCAGCAGCTCGATCGGACTAGCCCCAGATACGCAGTATTTT. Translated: CASSSIGLAPDTQYF.

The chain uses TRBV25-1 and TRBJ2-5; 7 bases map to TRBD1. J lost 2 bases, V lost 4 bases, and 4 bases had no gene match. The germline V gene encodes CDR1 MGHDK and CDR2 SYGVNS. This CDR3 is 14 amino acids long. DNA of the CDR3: TGTGCCAGCAGTGGCCCGGGACAGCAAGAGACCCAGTACTTC. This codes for CASSGPGQQETQYF.

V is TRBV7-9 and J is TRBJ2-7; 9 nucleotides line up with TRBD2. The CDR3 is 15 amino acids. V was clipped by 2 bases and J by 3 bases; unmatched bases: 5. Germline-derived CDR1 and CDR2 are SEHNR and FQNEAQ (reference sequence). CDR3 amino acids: CASSLWGAGGYEQYF. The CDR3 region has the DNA TGTGCCAGCAGCTTATGGGGAGCGGGAGGCTACGAGCAGTACTTC.

CDR3 region: CASSVAGTFYEQYF. The CDR3, as DNA: TGTGCCAGCAGCGTCGCCGGGACATTCTACGAGCAGTACTTC. The chain links TRBV7-8 to TRBJ2-7; D is perhaps TRBD1 (6 bases). The CDR3 extends over 14 amino acids. Between the trimmed V and J ends, which lost 5 bases and 3 bases, there was a span of 14 bases. Looked up from germline, CDR1 is SGHVS and CDR2 is FQNEAQ.

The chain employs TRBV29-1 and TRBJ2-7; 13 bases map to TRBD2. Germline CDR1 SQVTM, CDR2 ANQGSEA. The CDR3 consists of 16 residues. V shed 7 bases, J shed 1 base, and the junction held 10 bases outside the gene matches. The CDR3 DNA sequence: TGCAGCGCCCTGGGGGGACTAGCGGGGAGATCCTACGAGCAGTACTTC. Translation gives CSALGGLAGRSYEQYF.

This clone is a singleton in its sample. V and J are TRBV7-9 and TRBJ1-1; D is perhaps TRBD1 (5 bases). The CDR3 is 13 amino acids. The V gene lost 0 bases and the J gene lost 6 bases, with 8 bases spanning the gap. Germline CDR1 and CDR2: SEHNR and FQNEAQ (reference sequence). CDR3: CASSLAQGAEAFF. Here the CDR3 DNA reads TGTGCCAGCAGCTTAGCCCAGGGCGCTGAAGCTTTCTTT.

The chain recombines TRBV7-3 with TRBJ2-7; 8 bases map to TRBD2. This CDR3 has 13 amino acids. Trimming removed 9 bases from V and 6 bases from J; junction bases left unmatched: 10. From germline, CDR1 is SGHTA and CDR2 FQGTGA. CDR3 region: CASTLSGSFEQYF. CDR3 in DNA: TGTGCCAGTACTCTGAGCGGGAGTTTCGAGCAGTACTTC. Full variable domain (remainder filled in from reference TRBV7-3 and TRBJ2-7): GAGVSQTPSNKVTEKGKYVELRCDPISGHTALYWYRQSLGQGPEFLIYFQGTGAADDSGLPNDRFFAVRPEGSVSTLKIQRTERGDSAVYLCASTLSGSFEQYFGPGTRLTVT.